These 8 T cell receptor beta chains were sequenced from one sample in a study of shared clonotypes between healthy human individuals. TCRdb's copy holds only in-frame clones and misses some; the assay was immunoSEQ multiplex PCR. Here the sample spans millions of clones, around 96% being singletons. Cells designated naive CD8 were CD45RO-negative and were positively selected for CCR7, with terminally differentiated effector memory CD45RA+ cells excluded. Sequencing input: naive CD8+ T cells sorted from blood. Receptors were obtained from a man aged 18 to 29 in good health.

The chain uses TRBV7-2 and TRBJ2-1; TRBD1 agrees at 8 bases. Germline V gene sequence: CDR1 SGHTA, CDR2 FQGNSA. V lost 3 bases and J lost 3; bases outside the gene matches: 4. The CDR3 has 15 residues. The DNA for the CDR3 is TGTGCCAGCAGCTTCGCAGGGGGCATCTACAATGAGCAGTTCTTC. Protein sequence: CASSFAGGIYNEQFF.

The chain joins TRBV5-6 to TRBJ2-1; D gene ambiguous. Trimming took off 0 bases at V and 8 bases at J, with 9 bases between the two ends. The CDR3 consists of 13 residues. Germline CDR1 and CDR2: SGHDT and YYEEEE. The chain's CDR3 is CASSLASSYEQFF. The CDR3 nucleotides are TGTGCCAGCAGCTTGGCCAGCTCCTATGAGCAGTTCTTC.

The chain couples TRBV9 to TRBJ2-2; D gene uncertain. Trimming took 0 bases from V and 7 from J, leaving 7 bases between them. The CDR3 loop spans 13 amino acids. The germline V gene encodes CDR1 SGDLS and CDR2 YYNGEE. In DNA form, the CDR3 reads TGTGCCAGCAGCGTAGACGTGGGCGGGGAGCTGTTTTTT. Protein product: CASSVDVGGELFF.

This clone was seen a handful of times. This chain connects TRBV27 to TRBJ2-7; TRBD1 agrees at 10 bases. There are 12 residues in the CDR3. Per germline, CDR1 MNHEY and CDR2 SMNVEV (reference sequence). Trimming cost V 4 bases and J 6 bases; bases outside gene matches: 0. CDR3 loop: CASSWTGGEQYF. DNA of the CDR3: TGTGCCAGCAGTTGGACAGGGGGCGAGCAGTACTTC.

The CDR3 DNA reads as TGTGCCTGGAGTGTGGGATATAGCGATGAGCAGTTCTTC. Translated: CAWSVGYSDEQFF. This rearrangement joins TRBV30 to TRBJ2-1, with D possibly matching TRBD2 (5 bases). The CDR3 has 13 residues. The germline V gene encodes CDR1 GTSNPN and CDR2 SVGIG (reference sequence). V was cut by 0 bases and J by 8 bases, with 11 bases left in between.

V usage is TRBV6-5 and J usage is TRBJ2-5, with 7 positions matching TRBD2. Per the germline V gene, CDR1 is MNHEY and CDR2 is SVGAGI. Trimming took 2 bases from V and 5 from J; bases not matched to a gene: 8. This CDR3 has 15 residues. The CDR3 here is CASSYGGGSVETQYF. The CDR3 DNA reads as TGTGCCAGCAGTTACGGGGGGGGATCGGTTGAGACCCAGTACTTC.

The chain recombines TRBV6-5 with TRBJ2-7; 8 nucleotides match TRBD2. Germline CDR1 MNHEY, CDR2 SVGAGI. The CDR3 extends over 15 amino acids. Germline trimming cut 6 bases from V and 2 bases from J; bases unmatched to any gene: 9. CDR3 sequence reads: CASSTGGGGPYEQYF. For the CDR3, the DNA is TGTGCCAGCAGCACCGGGGGGGGTGGGCCCTACGAGCAGTACTTC.

The chain is built from TRBV6-1 and TRBJ2-1; 8 bases agree with TRBD2. CDR3 length: 14 residues. With V trimmed by 10 bases and J by 1 base, 6 bases remained unmatched. The germline gives CDR1 MNHNS, CDR2 SASEGT. This CDR3 is CATVSGSSYNEQFF. The CDR3 nucleotides read TGTGCCACCGTAAGCGGGAGTTCCTACAATGAGCAGTTCTTC.